Following are 7 T cell receptor beta chains from one sample sequenced in a study of blood T cells in healthy people across ages. A second roughly 6 to 11 cycle PCR used barcoded and J-beta primers. TCRdb independently ran MiXCR on the 5' RACE reads; one entry per CDR3 protein. The table has over a million distinct CDR3 sequences, less than 50% seen once. The sample comprised blood. Receptors originate from a woman aged 60-75 years in good health.

The chain links TRBV15 to TRBJ2-1; D possibly corresponds to TRBD1 (5 bases). With 3 bases removed from V and 6 bases from J, the gap between germline ends came to 9 bases. Per germline, CDR1 LNHNV and CDR2 YYDKDF (reference sequence). The CDR3 totals 13 residues. The chain's CDR3 is CATSRSRVNEQFF. The CDR3 coding sequence is TGTGCCACCAGCAGGAGCAGGGTCAATGAGCAGTTCTTC.

This chain connects TRBV20-1 to TRBJ2-7; D not resolved. The J call may be incorrect, as the DNA end agrees better with TRBJ2-5. The CDR3 contains 12 residues. The germline gives CDR1 DFQATT, CDR2 SNEGSKA (reference sequence). CDR3 loop: CSASPVKETQYF. The CDR3 DNA follows: TGCAGTGCTAGTCCAGTAAAAGAGACCCAGTACTTC.

This clonotype was counted only a few times. This chain links TRBV10-3 with TRBJ2-3; D unclear. The V and J ends lost 4 bases and 3 bases respectively, with 20 bases between them. CDR1 is ENHRY, CDR2 SYGVKD, per germline. CDR3 length: 17 residues. This CDR3 is CAISGLQSRRPTDTQYF. The DNA for the CDR3 is TGTGCCATCAGTGGGTTACAAAGCCGACGACCGACAGATACGCAGTATTTT.

Worth noting for this clonotype: A read error may account for a junction end that differs from germline. The genes are TRBV5-1 and TRBJ2-7, with D possibly called TRBD1 or TRBD2 (7 bases each). The J call is uncertain, as TRBJ2-5 better fits the DNA end. The CDR3 spans 14 residues. CDR1 is SGHRS, CDR2 YFSETQ, per germline. Here the CDR3 DNA reads TGCACCAGCAGCTTCCCAGGGGGGGGAGAGACCCAGTACTTC. Translated, it gives CTSSFPGGGETQYF.

This sequence joins TRBV24-1 and TRBJ2-1; D possibly corresponds to TRBD1 (5 bases). TRBJ2-7 explains the end of the DNA better; the J call may be wrong. The CDR3 runs 17 residues. Germline-derived CDR1 and CDR2 are KGHDR and SFDVKD. The DNA for the CDR3 is TGTGCCACCAGTGATTTTGGGGTGGGGTCTAAGGACAATGAGCAGTACTTC. This gives the protein CATSDFGVGSKDNEQYF.

V gene TRBV10-1 combines with J gene TRBJ1-1; no firm D call. CDR3 length equals 11 residues. Germline V gene sequence: CDR1 WNHNN, CDR2 SYGVQD (reference sequence). V was trimmed by 2 bases and J by 10 bases, leaving 8 bases between them. CDR3: CASSEGPIAFF. The CDR3 nucleotides are TGCGCCAGCAGTGAGGGGCCGATAGCTTTCTTT.

This clonotype was observed a handful of times. The CDR3 sequence is CSARGEAIGTDTQYF. CDR3 coding DNA: TGCAGTGCTAGAGGGGAAGCAATAGGCACAGATACGCAGTATTTT. V and J are TRBV20-1 and TRBJ2-3; no firm D call. CDR1 and CDR2 (germline): DFQATT, SNEGSKA (reference sequence). CDR3 size: 15 residues. V was pared by 1 base and J by 1 base, with 12 bases between.